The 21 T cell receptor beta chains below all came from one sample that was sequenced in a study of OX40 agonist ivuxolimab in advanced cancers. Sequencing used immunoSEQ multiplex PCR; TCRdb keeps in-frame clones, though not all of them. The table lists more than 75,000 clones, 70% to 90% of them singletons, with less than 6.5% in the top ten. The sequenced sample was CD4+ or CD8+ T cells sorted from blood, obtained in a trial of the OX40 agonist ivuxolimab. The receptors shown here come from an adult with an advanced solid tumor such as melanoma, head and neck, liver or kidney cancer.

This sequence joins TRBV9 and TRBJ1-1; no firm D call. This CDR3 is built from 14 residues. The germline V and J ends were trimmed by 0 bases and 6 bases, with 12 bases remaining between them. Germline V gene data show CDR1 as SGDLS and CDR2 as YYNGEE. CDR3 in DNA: TGTGCCAGCAGCGTAGTACAGTACGCTGCTGAAGCTTTCTTT. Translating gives CASSVVQYAAEAFF.

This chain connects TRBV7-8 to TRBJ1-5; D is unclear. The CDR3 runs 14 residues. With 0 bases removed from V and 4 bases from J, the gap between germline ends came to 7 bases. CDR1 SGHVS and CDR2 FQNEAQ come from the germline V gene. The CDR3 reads CASSLAPGNQPQHF. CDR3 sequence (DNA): TGTGCCAGCAGCTTAGCGCCGGGTAATCAGCCCCAGCATTTT.

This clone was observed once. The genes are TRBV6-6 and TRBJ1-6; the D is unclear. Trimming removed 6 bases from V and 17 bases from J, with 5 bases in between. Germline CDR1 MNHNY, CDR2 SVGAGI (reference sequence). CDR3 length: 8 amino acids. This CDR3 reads CASSPFHF. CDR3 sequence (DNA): TGTGCCAGCAGCCCGTTCCACTTT.

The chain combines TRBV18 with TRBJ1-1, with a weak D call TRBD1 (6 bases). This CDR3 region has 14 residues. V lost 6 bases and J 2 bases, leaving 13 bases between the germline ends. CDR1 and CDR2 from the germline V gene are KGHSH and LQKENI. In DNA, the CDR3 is TGTGCCAGCTCTTTCGGGACACAAAACACTGAAGCTTTCTTT. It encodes CASSFGTQNTEAFF.

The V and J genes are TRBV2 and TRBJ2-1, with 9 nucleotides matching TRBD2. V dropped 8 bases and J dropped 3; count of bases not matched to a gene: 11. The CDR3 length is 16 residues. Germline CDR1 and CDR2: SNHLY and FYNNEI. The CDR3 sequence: CASLDIAGVNYNEQFF. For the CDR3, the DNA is TGTGCCAGCCTCGATATAGCGGGAGTGAACTACAATGAGCAGTTCTTC.

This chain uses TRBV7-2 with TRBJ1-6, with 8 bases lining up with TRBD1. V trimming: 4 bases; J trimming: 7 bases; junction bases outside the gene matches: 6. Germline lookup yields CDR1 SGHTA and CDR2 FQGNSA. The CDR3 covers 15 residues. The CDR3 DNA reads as TGTGCCAGCAGCTCGACAGGGGTTGGCAATTCACCCCTCCACTTT. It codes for CASSSTGVGNSPLHF.

CDR3 sequence reads: CASSLRRFPTDTQYF. The DNA for the CDR3 is TGTGCCAGCAGTTTACGGCGCTTTCCCACAGATACGCAGTATTTT. The gene calls are TRBV27 and TRBJ2-3; no reliable D call. The CDR3 spans 15 residues. The V and J ends lost 2 bases and 2 bases respectively, with 11 bases between them. The germline V gene encodes CDR1 MNHEY and CDR2 SMNVEV (reference sequence).

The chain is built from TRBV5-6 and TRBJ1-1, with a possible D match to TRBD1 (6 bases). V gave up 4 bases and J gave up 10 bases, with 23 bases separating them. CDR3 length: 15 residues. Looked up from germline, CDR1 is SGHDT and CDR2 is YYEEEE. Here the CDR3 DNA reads TGTGCCAGCAGCCTACGGGGGGCGAAGATAATCGGAGCTTTCTTT. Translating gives CASSLRGAKIIGAFF.

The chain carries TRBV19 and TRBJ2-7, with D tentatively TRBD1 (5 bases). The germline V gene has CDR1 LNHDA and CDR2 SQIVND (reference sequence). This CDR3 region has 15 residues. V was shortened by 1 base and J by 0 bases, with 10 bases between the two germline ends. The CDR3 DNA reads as TGTGCCAGTAGTATAGCGCCGGACAACTCCTACGAGCAGTACTTC. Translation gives CASSIAPDNSYEQYF.

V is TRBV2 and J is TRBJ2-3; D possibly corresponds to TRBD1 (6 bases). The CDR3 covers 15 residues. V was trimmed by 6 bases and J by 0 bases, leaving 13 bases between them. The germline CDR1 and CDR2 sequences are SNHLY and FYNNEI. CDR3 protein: CASSADSPSTDTQYF. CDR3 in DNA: TGTGCCAGCAGCGCGGACAGCCCTAGCACAGATACGCAGTATTTT.

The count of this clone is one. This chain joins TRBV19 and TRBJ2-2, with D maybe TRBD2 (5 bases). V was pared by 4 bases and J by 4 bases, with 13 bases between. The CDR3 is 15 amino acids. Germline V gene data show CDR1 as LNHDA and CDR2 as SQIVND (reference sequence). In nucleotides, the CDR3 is TGTGCCAGTAGTACTCTTGGACTTATCACCGGGGAGCTGTTTTTT. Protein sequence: CASSTLGLITGELFF. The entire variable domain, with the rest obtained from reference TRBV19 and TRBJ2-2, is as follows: DGGITQSPKYLFRKEGQNVTLSCEQNLNHDAMYWYRQDPGQGLRLIYYSQIVNDFQKGDIAEGYSVSREKKESFPLTVTSAQKNPTAFYLCASSTLGLITGELFFGEGSRLTVL.

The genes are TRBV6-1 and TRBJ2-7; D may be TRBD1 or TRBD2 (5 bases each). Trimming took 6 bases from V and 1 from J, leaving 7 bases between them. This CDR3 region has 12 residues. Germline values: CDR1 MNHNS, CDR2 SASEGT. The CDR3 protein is CASRGRSYEQYF. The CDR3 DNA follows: TGTGCCAGCAGGGGACGGTCCTACGAGCAGTACTTC.

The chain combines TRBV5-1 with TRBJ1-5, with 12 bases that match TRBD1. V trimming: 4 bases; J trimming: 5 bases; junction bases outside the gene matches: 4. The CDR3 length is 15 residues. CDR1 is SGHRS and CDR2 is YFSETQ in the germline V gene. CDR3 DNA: TGCGCCAGCAGCCCCGGGACAGGGGGCGATCAGCCCCAGCATTTT. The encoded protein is CASSPGTGGDQPQHF.

The CDR3 protein is CASSARTGSNYGYTF. The DNA for the CDR3 is TGTGCCAGCAGCGCACGGACAGGGAGTAACTATGGCTACACCTTC. The chain recombines TRBV9 with TRBJ1-2; 8 bases line up with TRBD1. The V gene's germline CDR1 is SGDLS and CDR2 YYNGEE. After removal of 3 bases from V and 1 base from J, the junction contained 5 bases not matched to a gene. CDR3 length equals 15 residues.

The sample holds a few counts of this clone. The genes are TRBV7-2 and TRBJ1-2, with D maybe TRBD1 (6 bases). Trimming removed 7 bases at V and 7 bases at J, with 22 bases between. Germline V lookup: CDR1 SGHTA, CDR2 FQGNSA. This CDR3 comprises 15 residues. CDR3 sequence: CASTFGPFRGSGYTF. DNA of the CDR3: TGTGCCAGCACCTTTGGTCCGTTTAGGGGGTCTGGCTACACCTTC.

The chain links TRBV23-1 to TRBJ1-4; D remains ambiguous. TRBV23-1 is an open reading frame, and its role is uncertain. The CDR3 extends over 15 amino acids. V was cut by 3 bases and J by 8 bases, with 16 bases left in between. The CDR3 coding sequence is TGCGCCAGCAGTCAGATCCGGACCCATCGGGAAAAACTGTTTTTT. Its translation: CASSQIRTHREKLFF.

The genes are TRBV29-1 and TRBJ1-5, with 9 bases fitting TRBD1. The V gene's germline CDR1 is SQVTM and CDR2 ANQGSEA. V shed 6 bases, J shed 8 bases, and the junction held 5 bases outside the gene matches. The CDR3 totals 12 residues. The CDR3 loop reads CSVADRGKPQHF. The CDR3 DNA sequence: TGCAGCGTGGCGGACAGGGGAAAGCCCCAGCATTTT. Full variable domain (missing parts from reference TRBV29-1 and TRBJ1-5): SAVISQKPSRDICQRGTSLTIQCQVDSQVTMMFWYRQQPGQSLTLIATANQGSEATYESGFVIDKFPISRPNLTFSTLTVSNMSPEDSSIYLCSVADRGKPQHFGDGTRLSIL.

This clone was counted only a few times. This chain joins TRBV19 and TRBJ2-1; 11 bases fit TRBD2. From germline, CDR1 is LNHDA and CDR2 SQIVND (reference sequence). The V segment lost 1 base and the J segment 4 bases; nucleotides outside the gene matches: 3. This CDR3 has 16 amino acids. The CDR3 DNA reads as TGTGCCAGTAGTATAGGCGGGACTAGCGGTTACAATGAGCAGTTCTTC. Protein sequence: CASSIGGTSGYNEQFF.

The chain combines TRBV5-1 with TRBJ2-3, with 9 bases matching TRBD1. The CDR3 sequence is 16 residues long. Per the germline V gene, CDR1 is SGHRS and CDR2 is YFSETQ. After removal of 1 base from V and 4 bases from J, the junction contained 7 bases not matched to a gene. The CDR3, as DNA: TGCGCCAGCAGCTTGTTTCCGGGACAGGGTGCAGATACGCAGTATTTT. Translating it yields CASSLFPGQGADTQYF.

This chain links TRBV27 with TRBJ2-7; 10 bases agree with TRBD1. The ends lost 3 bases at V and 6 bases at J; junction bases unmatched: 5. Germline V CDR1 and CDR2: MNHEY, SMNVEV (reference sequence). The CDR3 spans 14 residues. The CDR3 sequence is CASSLLGQGTEQYF. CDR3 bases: TGTGCCAGCAGTTTGTTGGGACAGGGGACCGAGCAGTACTTC.

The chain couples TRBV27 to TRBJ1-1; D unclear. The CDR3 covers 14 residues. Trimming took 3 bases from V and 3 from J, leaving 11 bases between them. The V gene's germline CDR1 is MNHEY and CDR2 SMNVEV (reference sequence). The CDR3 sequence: CASSFRRLDTEAFF. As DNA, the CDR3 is TGTGCCAGCAGTTTCCGACGGCTGGACACTGAAGCTTTCTTT.